Below, 9 T cell receptor beta chains from the same sample are listed, as sequenced in a study of blood T cells in healthy people across ages. Primers used in a second PCR of roughly 6 to 12 cycles were a sample-barcoded 5' primer and a J-beta primer mix. TCRdb processed the 5' RACE reads anew with MiXCR; each CDR3 protein has one entry. In the table there are fewer than 800,000 distinct CDR3 sequences, approximately 31% of which are singletons. Material for sequencing was blood. The receptors originated from a woman older than 75 in good health.

This clonotype was observed many times. This chain joins TRBV10-3 and TRBJ2-3, with 9 bases identical to TRBD2. Trimming removed 0 bases from V and 5 bases from J; junction bases left unmatched: 9. Per germline, CDR1 ENHRY and CDR2 SYGVKD. The CDR3 sequence is 17 residues long. CDR3 in amino acids: CAISESRQRGDKDTQYF. CDR3 coding DNA: TGTGCCATCAGTGAGTCGAGGCAGCGGGGGGATAAAGATACGCAGTATTTT.

This chain uses TRBV5-1 with TRBJ1-1; 9 nucleotides match TRBD1. This CDR3 spans 16 amino acids. J was trimmed by 4 bases and V by 0 bases; bases with no gene match: 7. Germline CDR1 SGHRS, CDR2 YFSETQ. Written as DNA, the CDR3 is TGCGCCAGCAGCTTGGGGGACAGGGTCGGGAGCACTGAAGCTTTCTTT. It translates to CASSLGDRVGSTEAFF.

This clonotype was found many times. J is TRBJ2-3 and V is TRBV5-1; the D gene is possibly TRBD2 (5 bases). The CDR3 sequence is 16 residues long. Germline CDR1 reads SGHRS; CDR2 reads YFSETQ. V dropped 2 bases and J dropped 1 base, with 14 bases sitting between them. The CDR3 DNA follows: TGCGCCAGCAGCTTCCCCTCCCGGGAACGCACAGATACGCAGTATTTT. Translation gives CASSFPSRERTDTQYF. Variable domain in full (rest from reference TRBV5-1 and TRBJ2-3): KAGVTQTPRYLIKTRGQQVTLSCSPISGHRSVSWYQQTPGQGLQFLFEYFSETQRNKGNFPGRFSGRQFSNSRSEMNVSTLELGDSALYLCASSFPSRERTDTQYFGPGTRLTVL.

There are many counts of this clonotype. The chain couples TRBV4-1 to TRBJ1-6; D is possibly TRBD1 (5 bases). This CDR3 is built from 16 residues. V was shortened by 4 bases and J by 8 bases, with 18 bases between the two germline ends. The germline gives CDR1 MGHRA, CDR2 YSYEKL. The CDR3 protein is CASSRKEGQGDSPLHF. DNA for the CDR3: TGCGCCAGCAGCCGGAAGGAAGGTCAAGGGGATTCACCCCTCCACTTT.

Details on this clonotype: Germline is not matched at one junction end, which may reflect a read error. The chain carries TRBV6-5 and TRBJ2-1; TRBD2 agrees at 7 bases. CDR1 MNHEY and CDR2 SVGAGI come from the germline V gene. This CDR3 comprises 17 residues. This CDR3 reads CAGSYAPWAGAYNEQFF. The CDR3 DNA reads TGTGCCGGCAGTTACGCACCTTGGGCGGGAGCTTACAATGAGCAGTTCTTC.

This clonotype was counted between two and nine times. A much larger clone differs from this one at a single base, so this may be a read error. The V gene is TRBV12-3 or TRBV12-4, the J gene TRBJ1-5; a weak D match, TRBD1 (6 bases). The CDR3 consists of 14 residues. Trimming stripped 5 bases from V and 2 bases from J, with 10 bases between. The CDR3 DNA sequence: TGTGCCAGCAGTCCTACAGGGCGCAATCAGCCCCAGCATTTT. Protein product: CASSPTGRNQPQHF.

The V and J genes are TRBV20-1 and TRBJ2-1; TRBD2 is a possible D gene (6 bases). The germline V and J ends were trimmed by 3 bases and 6 bases, with 15 bases remaining between them. The germline V gene has CDR1 DFQATT and CDR2 SNEGSKA (reference sequence). The CDR3 is 14 amino acids. CDR3 in amino acids: CSASSSGALNEQFF. For the CDR3, the DNA is TGCAGTGCTAGCTCCTCGGGAGCGCTCAATGAGCAGTTCTTC.

This clonotype was seen repeatedly, ten times or more. This chain uses TRBV27 with TRBJ2-5; 7 nucleotides agree with TRBD1. CDR3 length: 14 amino acids. Trimming removed 6 bases from V and 4 bases from J; junction bases left unmatched: 8. Germline V gene data show CDR1 as MNHEY and CDR2 as SMNVEV (reference sequence). The CDR3 loop is CASRHTGTAETQYF. CDR3 in DNA: TGTGCCAGCAGACACACCGGGACAGCAGAGACCCAGTACTTC.

This clonotype has only a few counts. This chain links TRBV9 with TRBJ2-3; 15 bases are shared with TRBD2. Germline V gene lookup returns CDR1 SGDLS and CDR2 YYNGEE. J was trimmed by 4 bases and V by 3 bases; bases with no gene match: 6. The CDR3 is 17 residues long. CDR3 nucleotides: TGTGCCAGCAGCGCCGGGACTAGCGGGGGGTGGGCAGATACGCAGTATTTT. Its translation: CASSAGTSGGWADTQYF.